Presented here are 18 T cell receptor beta chains from one specimen sequenced in a study of shared clonotypes between healthy human individuals. The protocol was immunoSEQ multiplex PCR, while the TCRdb copy is restricted to in-frame clones and leaves out a portion. The repertoire holds more than 450,000 clones, with 79% as singletons. What was sequenced was PBMCs. The receptors shown here come from a woman aged 35 to 49 in good health. Some clones in this sample may be carry-over from other donors' samples.

The chain employs TRBV15 and TRBJ1-2, with D tentatively TRBD1 (5 bases). V was cut by 3 bases and J by 4 bases, with 15 bases left in between. From germline, CDR1 is LNHNV and CDR2 YYDKDF (reference sequence). This CDR3 contains 15 residues. The CDR3 reads CATSRGTSHSYGYTF. For the CDR3, the DNA is TGTGCCACCAGCAGGGGGACCTCACACTCCTATGGCTACACCTTC.

The sample holds many counts of this clone. The rearrangement joins TRBV2 to TRBJ2-6, with D uncertain. Germline CDR1 SNHLY, CDR2 FYNNEI. The V gene lost 2 bases and the J gene lost 1 base, with 18 bases spanning the gap. CDR3 size: 19 residues. CDR3 residues: CASSEFWDFTLSGANVLTF. Written as DNA, the CDR3 is TGTGCCAGCAGTGAATTTTGGGATTTTACCCTATCTGGGGCCAACGTCCTGACTTTC.

This clone appeared a single time. The chain carries TRBV11-3 and TRBJ2-2; tentatively, D is TRBD1 or TRBD2 (5 bases each). The germline V gene has CDR1 SGHNT and CDR2 YENEEA. There are 15 residues in the CDR3. V shed 5 bases and J shed 0 bases, with 10 bases lying between them. The CDR3 loop is CASSGTGSNTGELFF. As DNA, the CDR3 is TGTGCCAGCAGCGGGACGGGATCGAACACCGGGGAGCTGTTTTTT.

This clone was picked up a small number of times. The chain is built from TRBV28 and TRBJ1-5; D is uncertain. The CDR3 runs 14 residues. Between the trimmed V and J ends, which lost 3 bases and 3 bases, there was a span of 9 bases. From germline, CDR1 is MDHEN and CDR2 SYDVKM. This CDR3 is CASSFQPDNQPQHF. For the CDR3, the DNA is TGTGCCAGCAGTTTTCAGCCAGACAATCAGCCCCAGCATTTT.

This clone was observed a single time. The CDR3 region is CASSSAGGTDTQYF. In DNA, the CDR3 is TGTGCCAGCAGTTCCGCGGGGGGCACAGATACGCAGTATTTT. The gene calls are TRBV28 and TRBJ2-3; 7 nucleotides align to TRBD2. Per the germline V gene, CDR1 is MDHEN and CDR2 is SYDVKM. CDR3 size: 14 residues. V shed 4 bases and J 1 base; nucleotides not matched to a gene: 2.

Note on this clone: Other DNA sequences in this specimen translate into the identical CDR3. J is TRBJ2-3 and V is TRBV30, with a tentative D call TRBD1 (5 bases). V was clipped by 0 bases and J by 4 bases, with 5 bases between them. CDR1 is GTSNPN and CDR2 is SVGIG in the germline V gene (reference sequence). This CDR3 is 12 amino acids long. DNA for the CDR3: TGTGCCTGGAGTGTAGGGGCAGATACGCAGTATTTT. This encodes CAWSVGADTQYF.

Only a few counts were recorded for this clone. J is TRBJ2-3 and V is TRBV5-1; TRBD2 aligns across 12 bases. The CDR3 totals 17 residues. Trimming removed 6 bases from V and 6 bases from J; junction bases left unmatched: 14. Germline assignment: CDR1 SGHRS and CDR2 YFSETQ. This CDR3 is CASTLRASGRVTDTQYF. The CDR3 coding sequence is TGCGCCAGCACCCTAAGGGCTAGCGGGAGGGTTACGGATACGCAGTATTTT.

V usage is TRBV9 and J usage is TRBJ1-5; D is unclear. Germline CDR1 is SGDLS and CDR2 is YYNGEE. V was shortened by 3 bases and J by 3 bases, with 13 bases between the two germline ends. The CDR3 has 15 residues. The CDR3 loop is CASSALGGTNQPQHF. As DNA, the CDR3 is TGTGCCAGCAGCGCCCTGGGCGGAACCAATCAGCCCCAGCATTTT.

The CDR3 nucleotides read TGTGCCAGCAGTTTAAATCCGGGAGGACCCTACGAGCAGTACTTC. Residues: CASSLNPGGPYEQYF. The rearrangement uses TRBV28 and TRBJ2-7; TRBD2 matches at 7 bases. The CDR3 totals 15 residues. Germline loops: CDR1 MDHEN, CDR2 SYDVKM. The V and J ends lost 2 bases and 2 bases, in that order; junction bases with no gene match: 6.

The CDR3 is CASSPGLGTGELFF. CDR3 in DNA: TGCGCCAGCAGCCCGGGACTAGGGACCGGGGAGCTGTTTTTT. The chain combines TRBV4-3 with TRBJ2-2; TRBD2 matches at 8 bases. This CDR3 spans 14 amino acids. Trimming removed 4 bases from V and 5 bases from J; junction bases left unmatched: 3. CDR1 is LGHNA and CDR2 is YSLEER in the germline V gene.

This chain joins TRBV7-3 and TRBJ2-7, with 7 bases fitting TRBD1. V shed 5 bases and J 0 bases; nucleotides not matched to a gene: 10. Germline V CDR1 and CDR2: SGHTA, FQGTGA. The CDR3 spans 16 residues. The CDR3 loop reads CASSPPGGQSSYEQYF. DNA for the CDR3: TGTGCCAGCAGCCCTCCTGGGGGACAGAGCTCCTACGAGCAGTACTTC.

This clone was counted once. Other DNA sequences of this sample code for an identical CDR3. The chain combines TRBV6-1 with TRBJ2-1, with D possibly being TRBD2 (7 bases). Germline lookup yields CDR1 MNHNS and CDR2 SASEGT. The ends were cut back, 2 bases at V and 0 bases at J, with 8 bases in the middle. The CDR3 length is 15 residues. The CDR3, as DNA: TGTGCCAGCAGTGAAAGGGGGGGCTCCTACAATGAGCAGTTCTTC. It is translated as CASSERGGSYNEQFF.

The rearrangement uses TRBV2 and TRBJ2-5; no clear D gene. There are 10 residues in the CDR3. V lost 7 bases and J lost 4, with 4 bases in between. The germline CDR1 and CDR2 sequences are SNHLY and FYNNEI. For the CDR3, the DNA is TGTGCCAGCACCGGAGAGACCCAGTACTTC. Its translation: CASTGETQYF.

The V gene is TRBV2, the J gene TRBJ2-1; 10 nucleotides agree with TRBD2. The CDR3 spans 16 residues. V shed 3 bases and J 2 bases; nucleotides not matched to a gene: 4. The V gene's germline CDR1 is SNHLY and CDR2 FYNNEI. The CDR3 nucleotides are TGTGCCAGCAGTGACCGAACTAGCGGGGCCTACAATGAGCAGTTCTTC. Protein: CASSDRTSGAYNEQFF.

The chain carries TRBV5-1 and TRBJ2-3; 11 nucleotides line up with TRBD2. Germline V CDR1 and CDR2: SGHRS, YFSETQ. J gave up 6 bases and V 4 bases, and 10 bases lay outside the gene matches. CDR3 length: 16 residues. The CDR3 region has the DNA TGCGCCAGCAGCCTCGTAGCGGGAGGGCCAGGCGATACGCAGTATTTT. Its translation: CASSLVAGGPGDTQYF.

The chain has TRBV6-5 and TRBJ2-1, with a weak D call TRBD2 (6 bases). The CDR3 has 15 residues. Deletions cut 6 bases from V and 0 bases from J, with 12 bases between. Looked up from germline, CDR1 is MNHEY and CDR2 is SVGAGI. This CDR3 reads CASRPSASSYNEQFF. As DNA, the CDR3 is TGTGCCAGCAGGCCTAGCGCTAGCTCCTACAATGAGCAGTTCTTC.

The V gene is TRBV2, the J gene TRBJ2-3; D is perhaps TRBD1 (6 bases). The CDR3 contains 14 residues. Germline V gene data show CDR1 as SNHLY and CDR2 as FYNNEI. V was cut by 4 bases and J by 4 bases, with 12 bases left in between. The CDR3 sequence is CASSGGQAADTQYF. The CDR3 DNA reads TGTGCCAGCAGTGGGGGGCAGGCAGCAGATACGCAGTATTTT.

The V and J genes are TRBV19 and TRBJ1-1, with TRBD1 as a possible D gene (6 bases). Trimming stripped 6 bases from V and 4 bases from J, with 15 bases between. The V gene's germline CDR1 is LNHDA and CDR2 SQIVND (reference sequence). CDR3 length: 14 residues. The CDR3 nucleotides are TGTGCCAGTAGCCCCCGGAGGGGGTTCACTGAAGCTTTCTTT. It encodes CASSPRRGFTEAFF.